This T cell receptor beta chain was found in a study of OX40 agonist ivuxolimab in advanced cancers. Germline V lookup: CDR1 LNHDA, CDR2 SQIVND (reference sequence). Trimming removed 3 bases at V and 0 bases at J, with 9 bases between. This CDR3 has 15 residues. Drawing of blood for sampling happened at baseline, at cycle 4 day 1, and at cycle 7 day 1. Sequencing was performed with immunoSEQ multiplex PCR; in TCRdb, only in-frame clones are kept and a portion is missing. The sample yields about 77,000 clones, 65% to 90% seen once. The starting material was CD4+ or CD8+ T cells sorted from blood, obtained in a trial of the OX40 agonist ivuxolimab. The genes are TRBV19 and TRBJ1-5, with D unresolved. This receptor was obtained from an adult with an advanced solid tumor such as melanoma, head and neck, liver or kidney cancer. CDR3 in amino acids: CASSILLVSNQPQHF. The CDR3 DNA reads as TGTGCCAGTAGTATCCTCTTAGTTAGCAATCAGCCCCAGCATTTT.